This T cell receptor beta chain comes out of a study of blood T cell repertoires in COVID-19. The CDR3 has 13 amino acids. V gave up 8 bases and J gave up 3 bases, with 10 bases separating them. Recruitment covered under 25 US areas and drew participants whose ages spanned 18 to 89 years. TCRdb's copy holds only in-frame clones and misses some; the assay was immunoSEQ multiplex PCR. The sample comprises about 330,000 clones, roughly 87% of which are singletons, and under 6.5% rests with the top ten. The specimen sequenced was PBMCs or T cells enriched from blood (not recorded which). The origin of this receptor is a woman aged 25 to 39 who had recovered from COVID-19. The chain recombines TRBV12-3 or TRBV12-4 with TRBJ1-4; D ambiguous. DNA for the CDR3: TGTGCCAGCCGGGAAAGGCCTAATGAAAAACTGTTTTTT. Protein product: CASRERPNEKLFF.